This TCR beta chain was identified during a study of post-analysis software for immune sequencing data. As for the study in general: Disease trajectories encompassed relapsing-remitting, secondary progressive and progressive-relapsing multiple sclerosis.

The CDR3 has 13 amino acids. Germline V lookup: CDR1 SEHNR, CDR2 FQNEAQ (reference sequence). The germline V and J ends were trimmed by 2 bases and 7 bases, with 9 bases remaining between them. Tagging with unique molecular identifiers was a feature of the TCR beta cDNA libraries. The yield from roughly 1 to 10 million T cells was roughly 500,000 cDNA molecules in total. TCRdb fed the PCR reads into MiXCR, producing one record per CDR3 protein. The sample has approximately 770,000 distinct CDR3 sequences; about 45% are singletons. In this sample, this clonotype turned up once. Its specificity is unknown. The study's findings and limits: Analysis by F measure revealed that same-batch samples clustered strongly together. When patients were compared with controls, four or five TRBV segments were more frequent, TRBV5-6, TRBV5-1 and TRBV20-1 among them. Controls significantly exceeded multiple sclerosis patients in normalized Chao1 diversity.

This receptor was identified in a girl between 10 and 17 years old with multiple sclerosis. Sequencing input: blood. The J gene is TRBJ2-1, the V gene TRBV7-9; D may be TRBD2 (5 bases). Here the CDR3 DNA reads TGTGCCAGCAGCTTACCACTAGTAAATGAGCAGTTCTTC. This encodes CASSLPLVNEQFF.